This T cell receptor beta chain was obtained from a study of immune cell composition in non-small cell lung cancer. Germline values: CDR1 PRHDT, CDR2 FYEKMQ (reference sequence). CDR3 length: 15 amino acids. Losses at the gene ends were 0 bases for V and 3 bases for J; bases not matched to a gene: 5. Sequencing was performed with immunoSEQ multiplex PCR; in TCRdb, only in-frame clones are kept and a portion is missing. The sample carries approximately 11,000 clones, roughly 60% recorded once. The sequence was obtained from a human donor with non-small cell lung cancer. Material for sequencing was lung tumor tissue. The chain combines TRBV13 with TRBJ2-7, with 7 positions matching TRBD2. CDR3 nucleotide sequence: TGTGCCAGCAGCTTAGGCGCCACTAGCGACTACGAGCAGTACTTC. Amino acids: CASSLGATSDYEQYF.